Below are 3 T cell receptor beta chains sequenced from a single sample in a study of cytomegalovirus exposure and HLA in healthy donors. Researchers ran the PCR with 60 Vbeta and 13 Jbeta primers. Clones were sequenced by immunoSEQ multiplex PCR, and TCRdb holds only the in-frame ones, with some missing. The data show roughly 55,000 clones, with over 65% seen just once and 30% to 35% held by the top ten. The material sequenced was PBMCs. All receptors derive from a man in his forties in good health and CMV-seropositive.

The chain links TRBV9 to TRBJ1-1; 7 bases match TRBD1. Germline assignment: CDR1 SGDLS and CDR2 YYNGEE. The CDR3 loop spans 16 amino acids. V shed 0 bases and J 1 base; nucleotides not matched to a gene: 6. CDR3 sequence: CASSVGVTGTNTEAFF. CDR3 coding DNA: TGTGCCAGCAGCGTAGGGGTGACAGGGACGAACACTGAAGCTTTCTTT. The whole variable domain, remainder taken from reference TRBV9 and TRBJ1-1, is DSGVTQTPKHLITATGQRVTLRCSPRSGDLSVYWYQQSLDQGLQFLIQYYNGEERAKGNILERFSAQQFPDLHSELNLSSLELGDSALYFCASSVGVTGTNTEAFFGQGTRLTVV.

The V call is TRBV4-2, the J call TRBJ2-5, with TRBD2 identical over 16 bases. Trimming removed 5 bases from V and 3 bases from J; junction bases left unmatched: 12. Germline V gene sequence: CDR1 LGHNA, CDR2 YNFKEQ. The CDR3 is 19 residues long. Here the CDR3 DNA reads TGTGCCAGCAGCTGGGGAACCGGGACTAGCGGGGGGGGGAAAGAGACCCAGTACTTC. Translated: CASSWGTGTSGGGKETQYF.

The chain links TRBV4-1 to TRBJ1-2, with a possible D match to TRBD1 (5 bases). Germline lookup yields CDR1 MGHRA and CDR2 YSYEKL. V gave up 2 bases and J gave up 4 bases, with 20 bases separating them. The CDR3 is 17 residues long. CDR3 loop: CASSQTPGRDNSYGYTF. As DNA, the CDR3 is TGCGCCAGCAGCCAAACCCCGGGCAGGGATAATAGCTATGGCTACACCTTC.